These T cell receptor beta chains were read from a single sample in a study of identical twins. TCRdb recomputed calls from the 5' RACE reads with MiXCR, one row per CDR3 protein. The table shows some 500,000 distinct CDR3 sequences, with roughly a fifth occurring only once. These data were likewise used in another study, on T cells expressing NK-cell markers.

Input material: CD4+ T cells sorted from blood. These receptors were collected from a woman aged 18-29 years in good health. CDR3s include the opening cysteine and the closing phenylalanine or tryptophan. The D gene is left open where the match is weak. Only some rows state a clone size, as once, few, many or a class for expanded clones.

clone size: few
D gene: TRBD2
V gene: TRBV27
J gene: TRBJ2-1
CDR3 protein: CASSLSTSTTGEQFF
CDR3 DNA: TGTGCCAGCAGTTTATCGACTAGCACGACGGGTGAGCAGTTCTTC

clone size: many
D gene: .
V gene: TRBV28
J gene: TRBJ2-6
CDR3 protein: CASSPRPSGANVLTF
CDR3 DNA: TGTGCCAGCAGTCCCCGACCCTCTGGGGCCAACGTCCTGACTTTC

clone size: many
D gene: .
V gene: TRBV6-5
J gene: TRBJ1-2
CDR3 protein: CASSYSEINYGYTF
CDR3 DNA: TGTGCCAGCAGTTACTCGGAGATAAACTATGGCTACACCTTC

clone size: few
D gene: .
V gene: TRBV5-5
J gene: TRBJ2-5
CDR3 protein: CASSLVGGDKTQYF
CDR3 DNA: TGTGCCAGCAGCTTGGTAGGGGGAGATAAGACCCAGTACTTC

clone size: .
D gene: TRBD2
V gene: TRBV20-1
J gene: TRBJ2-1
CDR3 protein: CSAGRGKREWDEQFF
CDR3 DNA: TGCAGTGCTGGTAGAGGAAAGCGGGAGTGGGATGAGCAGTTCTTC

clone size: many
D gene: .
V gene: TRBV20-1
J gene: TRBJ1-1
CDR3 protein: CSAPNHDTEAFF
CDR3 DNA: TGCAGTGCTCCGAACCATGACACTGAAGCTTTCTTT

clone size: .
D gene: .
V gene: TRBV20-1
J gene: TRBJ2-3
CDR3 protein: CFWGRPWNDTQYF
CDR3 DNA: TGCTTCTGGGGTCGCCCCTGGAACGATACGCAGTATTTT

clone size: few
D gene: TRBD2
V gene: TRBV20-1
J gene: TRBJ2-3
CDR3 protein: CSASTSDTDTQYF
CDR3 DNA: TGCAGTGCTTCCACTAGCGACACAGATACGCAGTATTTT

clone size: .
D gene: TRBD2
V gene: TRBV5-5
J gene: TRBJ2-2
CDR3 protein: CASGLAGWAGELFF
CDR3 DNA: TGTGCCAGCGGTCTAGCGGGTTGGGCCGGGGAGCTGTTTTTT

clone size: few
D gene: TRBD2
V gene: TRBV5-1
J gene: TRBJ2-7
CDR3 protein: CASSTGLENEQYF
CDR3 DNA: TGCGCCAGCAGCACGGGACTAGAGAACGAGCAGTACTTC

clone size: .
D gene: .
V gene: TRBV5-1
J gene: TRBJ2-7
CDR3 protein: CASSLAGTDYEQYF
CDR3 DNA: TGCGCCAGCAGCTTGGCCGGGACGGACTACGAGCAGTACTTC

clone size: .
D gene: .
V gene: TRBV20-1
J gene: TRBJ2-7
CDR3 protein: CSASDLRAYEQYF
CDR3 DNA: TGCAGTGCTAGCGACCTTCGGGCCTACGAGCAGTACTTC